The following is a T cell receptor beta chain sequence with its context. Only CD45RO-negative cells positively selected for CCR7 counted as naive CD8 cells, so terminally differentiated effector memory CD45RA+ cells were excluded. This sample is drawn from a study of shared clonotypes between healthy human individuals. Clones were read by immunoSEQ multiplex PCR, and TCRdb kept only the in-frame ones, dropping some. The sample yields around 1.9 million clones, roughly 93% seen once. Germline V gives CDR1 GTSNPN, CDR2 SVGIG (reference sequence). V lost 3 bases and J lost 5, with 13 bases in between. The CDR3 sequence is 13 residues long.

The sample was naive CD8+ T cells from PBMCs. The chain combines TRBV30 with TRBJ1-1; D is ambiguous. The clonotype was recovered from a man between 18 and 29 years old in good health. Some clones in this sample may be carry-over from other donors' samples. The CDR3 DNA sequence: TGTGCCTGGAGCACGTTACGGGAGACTGAAGCTTTCTTT. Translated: CAWSTLRETEAFF.